The clone carrying this T cell receptor (beta chain) appeared a single time. This sample is drawn from a study of control samples from healthy donors and cancer patients. CDR1 and CDR2 (germline): GTSNPN, SVGIG (reference sequence). V was shortened by 0 bases and J by 7 bases, with 13 bases between the two germline ends. CDR3 length: 13 amino acids. TCRdb's copy holds only in-frame clones and misses some; the assay was immunoSEQ multiplex PCR. Here the sample spans 80,000 or so clones, roughly 91% being singletons. The chain recombines TRBV30 with TRBJ2-7, with D unresolved. This clonotype was sampled from a man aged 50-60 years in good health. The sample consisted of blood. The CDR3 loop reads CAWSVFSPGEQYF. CDR3 sequence (DNA): TGTGCCTGGAGTGTCTTCTCCCCTGGGGAGCAGTACTTC.